This TCR beta chain was sequenced during a study of a mutant IDH1 vaccine in newly diagnosed glioma. Across the whole study: Patients' prior therapy spanned radiotherapy, temozolomide, or both; most underwent both.

From germline, CDR1 is MNHEY and CDR2 SMNVEV (reference sequence). The J segment lost 4 bases and the V segment lost 3 bases, leaving 5 bases of the junction unmatched. The CDR3 is made up of 14 amino acids. Profiling relied on immunoSEQ multiplex PCR, and the TCRdb table lists in-frame clones only, not all of them. The table has some 32,000 clones, around 90% seen once. Of note for this clone: Its antigen remains unidentified.

The time point here: week 47, end of study. Vaccination comprised doses that each held 300 ug of mutant IDH1 20-mer peptide, plus topical imiquimod. Patients came in for eight vaccinations, in weeks 1, 3, 5, 7, 11, 15, 19 and 23. This receptor was obtained from a man aged 35 to 55 with glioma. The chain uses TRBV27 and TRBJ1-2; 7 nucleotides agree with TRBD1. Sequencing used PBMCs, obtained from a glioma patient whose treatment included an IDH1 peptide vaccine. The CDR3 protein is CASSLAGGFYGYTF. The CDR3 DNA sequence: TGTGCCAGCAGTTTGGCAGGGGGATTCTATGGCTACACCTTC.